This T cell receptor beta chain derives from a study of T-cell reconstitution after alpha-beta-depleted transplantation in children. A TCRbeta library incorporating unique molecular identifiers was prepared. One entry per CDR3 protein results from TCRdb running MiXCR on the PCR reads. The sample includes 330,000 or so distinct CDR3 sequences, 10% of them seen just once. J gave up 3 bases and V 1 base, and 8 bases lay outside the gene matches. The CDR3 loop spans 16 amino acids. CDR1 and CDR2 (germline): SGHAT, FQDESV (reference sequence). This clonotype came up many times. The source is a human donor who donated a stem cell graft to a child with acute lymphoblastic leukemia. The chain joins TRBV11-1 to TRBJ2-7, with 8 bases that match TRBD1. The input for sequencing was PBMCs from the stem cell graft donor, taken from the stem cell graft. CDR3 in DNA: TGTGCCAGCAGCTTAGGAGCTTTTGGACAGGGCTACGAGCAGTACTTC. It specifies CASSLGAFGQGYEQYF. The full variable domain, with the rest looked up from reference TRBV11-1 and TRBJ2-7, is EAEVAQSPRYKITEKSQAVAFWCDPISGHATLYWYRQILGQGPELLVQFQDESVVDDSQLPKDRFSAERLKGVDSTLKIQPAELGDSAMYLCASSLGAFGQGYEQYFGPGTRLTVT.